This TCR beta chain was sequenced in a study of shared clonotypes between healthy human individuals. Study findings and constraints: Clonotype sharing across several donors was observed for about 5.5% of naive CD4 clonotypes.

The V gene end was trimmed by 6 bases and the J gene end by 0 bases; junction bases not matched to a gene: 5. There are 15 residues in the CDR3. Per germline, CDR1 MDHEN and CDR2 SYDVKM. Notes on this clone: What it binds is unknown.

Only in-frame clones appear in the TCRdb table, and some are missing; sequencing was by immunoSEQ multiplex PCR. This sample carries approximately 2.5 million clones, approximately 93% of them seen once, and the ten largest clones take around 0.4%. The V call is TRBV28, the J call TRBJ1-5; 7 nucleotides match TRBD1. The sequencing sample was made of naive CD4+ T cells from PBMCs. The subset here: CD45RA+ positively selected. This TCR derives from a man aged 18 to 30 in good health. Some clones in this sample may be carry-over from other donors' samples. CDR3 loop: CASRTTGYSNQPQHF. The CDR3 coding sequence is TGTGCCAGCAGAACGACAGGGTATAGCAATCAGCCCCAGCATTTT.